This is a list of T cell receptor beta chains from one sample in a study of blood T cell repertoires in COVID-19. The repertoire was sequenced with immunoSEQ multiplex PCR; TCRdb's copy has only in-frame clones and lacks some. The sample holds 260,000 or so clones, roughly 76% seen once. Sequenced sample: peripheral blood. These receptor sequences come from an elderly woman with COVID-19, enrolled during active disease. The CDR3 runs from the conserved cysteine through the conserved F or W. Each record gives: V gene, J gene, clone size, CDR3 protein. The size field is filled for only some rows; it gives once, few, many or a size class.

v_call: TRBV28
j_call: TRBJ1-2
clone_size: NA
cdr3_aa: CASSAGGTTYGYTF

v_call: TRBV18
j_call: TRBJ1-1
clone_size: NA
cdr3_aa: CASSPGQGREAFF

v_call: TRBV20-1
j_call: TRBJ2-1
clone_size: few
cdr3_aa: CSARTSDEQFF

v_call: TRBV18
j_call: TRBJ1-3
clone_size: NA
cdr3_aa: CASSPTGTTGVGTIYF

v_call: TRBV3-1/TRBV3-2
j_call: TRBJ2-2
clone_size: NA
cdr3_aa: CASSQAGGELFF

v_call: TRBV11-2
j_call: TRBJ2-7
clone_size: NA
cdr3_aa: CASSLAGYEQYF

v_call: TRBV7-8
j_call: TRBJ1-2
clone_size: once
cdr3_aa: CASSLGPRVDYGYTF

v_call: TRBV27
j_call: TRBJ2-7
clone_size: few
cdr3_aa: CASSLGGTSGAQGFSYEQYF

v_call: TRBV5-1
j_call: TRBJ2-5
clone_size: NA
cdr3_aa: CASSPATTQETQYF

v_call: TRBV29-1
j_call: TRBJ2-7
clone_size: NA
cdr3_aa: CSVNIQGASYEQYF

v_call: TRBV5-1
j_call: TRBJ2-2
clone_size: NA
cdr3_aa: CASSPSTGTAGELFF

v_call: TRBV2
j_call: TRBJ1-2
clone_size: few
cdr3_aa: CASSGQGETGYTF

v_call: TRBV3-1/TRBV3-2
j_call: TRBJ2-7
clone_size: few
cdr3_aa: CASSQVLAGVGQYF

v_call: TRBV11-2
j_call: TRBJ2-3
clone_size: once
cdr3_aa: CASSKGRAGQGIGADTQYF

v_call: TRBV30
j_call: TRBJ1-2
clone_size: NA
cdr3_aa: CAWNAGGGYTF

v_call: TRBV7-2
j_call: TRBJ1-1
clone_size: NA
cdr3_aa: CASSLQGNTEAFF

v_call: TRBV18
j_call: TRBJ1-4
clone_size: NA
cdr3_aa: CASSGGQSEKLFF

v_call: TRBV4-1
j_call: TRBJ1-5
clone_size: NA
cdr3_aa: CASSPLKGHPQPQHF

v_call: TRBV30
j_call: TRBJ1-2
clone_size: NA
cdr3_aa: CACPDRGGRGYTF

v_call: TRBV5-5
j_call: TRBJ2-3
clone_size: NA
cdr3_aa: CASSVIQVGTDTQYF

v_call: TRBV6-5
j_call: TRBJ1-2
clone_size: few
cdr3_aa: CASSSDRGQSYGYTF

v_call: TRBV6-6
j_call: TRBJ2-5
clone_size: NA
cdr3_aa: CASLLGGEETQYF